This TCR beta chain came from a study of cytomegalovirus exposure and HLA in healthy donors. The PCR made use of 60 Vbeta and 13 Jbeta primers. Only in-frame clones appear in the TCRdb table, and some are missing; sequencing was by immunoSEQ multiplex PCR. Of 110,000 to 150,000 clones in the sample, about 71% are singletons; the top ten hold roughly 2%. Sequencing used PBMCs. This TCR was recovered from a woman aged 60-75 years in good health and CMV-seropositive.

The CDR3 DNA is TGTGCCAGCAGCCGTGGACTAGCGGGATTCAATGAGCAGTTCTTC. It translates to CASSRGLAGFNEQFF. The chain couples TRBV7-9 to TRBJ2-1; TRBD2 aligns across 12 bases. V dropped 5 bases and J dropped 6; count of bases not matched to a gene: 5. The CDR3 extends over 15 amino acids. Per the germline V gene, CDR1 is SEHNR and CDR2 is FQNEAQ (reference sequence).